This T cell receptor (beta chain) was captured in a study of response to subunit inactivated influenza vaccine. Per the germline V gene, CDR1 is ENHRY and CDR2 is SYGVKD. V lost 4 bases, J lost 4 bases, and 10 bases lay in between. This CDR3 has 13 amino acids. General observations from the study: It was suggested by the authors that few new T cells are recruited by each seasonal influenza vaccination.

This clonotype was seen more than once but under ten times. The antigen remains undetermined. Via MiXCR, TCRdb re-called the RT-PCR reads, giving one row per CDR3 protein. In the table there are some 500,000 distinct CDR3 sequences, approximately 15% of which are singletons. Sequenced material: CD4+ T cells sorted from PBMCs, taken around 25 months after vaccination. The source of this sequence is a man aged 50 to 75 who received an inactivated influenza vaccine. The rearrangement uses TRBV10-3 and TRBJ2-5, with D hard to call. The CDR3 region has the DNA TGTGCCATCAGTGCAAGGGAAGGAGAGACCCAGTACTTC. Its translation: CAISAREGETQYF.